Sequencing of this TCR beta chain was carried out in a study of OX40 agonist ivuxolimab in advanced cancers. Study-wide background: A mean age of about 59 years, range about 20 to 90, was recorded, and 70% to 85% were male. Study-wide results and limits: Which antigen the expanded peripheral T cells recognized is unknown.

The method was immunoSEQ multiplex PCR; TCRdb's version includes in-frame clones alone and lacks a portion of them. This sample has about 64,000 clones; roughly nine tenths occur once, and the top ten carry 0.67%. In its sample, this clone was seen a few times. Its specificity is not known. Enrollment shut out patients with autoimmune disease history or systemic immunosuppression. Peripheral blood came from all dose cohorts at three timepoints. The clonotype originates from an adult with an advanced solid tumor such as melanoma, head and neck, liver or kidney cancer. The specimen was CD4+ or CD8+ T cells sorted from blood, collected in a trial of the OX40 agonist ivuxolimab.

This CDR3 reads CASFPEGSGSDEQYF. The CDR3 DNA reads TGTGCCAGCTTCCCGGAGGGTAGCGGGAGTGACGAGCAGTACTTC. This chain joins TRBV27 and TRBJ2-7, with 9 bases matching TRBD2. Germline V gives CDR1 MNHEY, CDR2 SMNVEV (reference sequence). V shed 8 bases, J shed 5 bases, and the junction held 13 bases outside the gene matches. This CDR3 has 15 amino acids.